This T cell receptor beta chain was sequenced for a study of T cell changes during pregnancy in multiple sclerosis. Using immunoSEQ multiplex PCR, the repertoire was profiled, and TCRdb retains in-frame clones only, with some absent. The sample lists under 90,000 clones, 80% to 95% occurring once. CDR3 length equals 17 residues. Germline-derived CDR1 and CDR2 are SEHNR and FQNEAQ (reference sequence). With V trimmed by 5 bases and J by 1 base, 9 bases remained unmatched. This specimen was peripheral blood, taken after pregnancy. The genes are TRBV7-9 and TRBJ2-1, with 9 bases matching TRBD2. The source of this sequence is a female donor in good health, enrolled as a control in a pregnancy study. CDR3 sequence reads: CASSQQSSGRSYNEQFF. CDR3 nucleotide sequence: TGTGCCAGCAGCCAACAGAGTAGCGGGAGATCCTACAATGAGCAGTTCTTC.